This T cell receptor (beta chain) was captured by sequencing in a study of blood T cell repertoires in COVID-19. Study overall: Both acute and convalescent COVID-19 samples were obtained from the United States, Italy and Spain. PBMCs, B-cell-depleted T cells, or T cells were the source of the cDNA or gDNA that made up the material.

As originally analysed: The authors estimated nucleated cell counts from reference gene primer amplification. Here immunoSEQ multiplex PCR was the method, and the copy in TCRdb shows in-frame clones only, minus some. The V and J calls and clone size were taken over from that table, and D and trimming were inferred from the DNA. The sample lists more than 60,000 clones; 65% to 90% were seen once. The V gene's germline CDR1 is LNHDA and CDR2 SQIVND (reference sequence). CDR3 length: 15 amino acids. V dropped 4 bases and J dropped 1 base, with 14 bases sitting between them. Sequenced sample: peripheral blood. V and J are TRBV19 and TRBJ2-7; D call uncertain. The sequence was collected from a human donor in a cohort sampled during active COVID-19. CDR3 DNA sequence: TGTGCCAGTAGTAGGTCAGGTCTCCTTTCCTACGAGCAGTACTTC. It encodes CASSRSGLLSYEQYF.